A selection of T cell receptor beta chains follows, all from one sample in a study of PD-1 blockade in classical Hodgkin lymphoma. Only in-frame clones appear in the TCRdb table, and some are missing; sequencing was by immunoSEQ multiplex PCR. This sample has 100,000 or so clones, with 80% to 90% found just once. The sequenced sample was peripheral blood mononuclear cells (PBMCs), obtained before the second cycle of nivolumab. The receptors shown here come from a human donor with classical Hodgkin lymphoma. Both conserved end residues are part of each CDR3. Each record gives: D gene, clone size, V gene, J gene, CDR3 protein, CDR3 DNA. A D gene is named only where the DNA matches it firmly. The size entry is marked missing in some rows and otherwise reads once, few, many or a size class.

.,once,TRBV2,TRBJ2-7,CASKILEQYF,TGTGCCAGCAAGATCCTCGAGCAGTACTTC
.,.,TRBV19,TRBJ1-5,CASRAVFRVEGNQPQHF,TGTGCCAGTAGAGCCGTTTTCCGCGTTGAGGGCAATCAGCCCCAGCATTTT
TRBD1,.,TRBV29-1,TRBJ1-1,CSVKGASTEAFF,TGCAGCGTTAAGGGGGCTAGCACTGAAGCTTTCTTT
.,.,TRBV10-3,TRBJ1-3,CAISDMLEYTIYF,TGTGCCATCAGTGACATGCTCGAGTACACCATATATTTT
TRBD1,.,TRBV19,TRBJ2-7,CASSASSGTVYEQYF,TGTGCCAGTAGTGCATCCTCCGGGACAGTTTACGAGCAGTACTTC
.,once,TRBV21-1,TRBJ1-5,CASGLPPRGRLYSNQPQHF,TGTGCCAGCGGCTTGCCCCCCAGGGGCAGGCTATATAGCAATCAGCCCCAGCATTTT
.,.,TRBV7-9,TRBJ2-3,CASSFGAEGADTQYF,TGTGCCAGCAGCTTCGGCGCGGAGGGCGCAGATACGCAGTATTTT
.,.,TRBV2,TRBJ2-1,CASSPERVNNEQFF,TGTGCCAGCAGTCCTGAAAGGGTTAACAATGAGCAGTTCTTC
.,.,TRBV6-5,TRBJ1-3,CASGRNTIYF,TGTGCCAGCGGTCGAAACACCATATATTTT
TRBD1,once,TRBV2,TRBJ1-5,CASGGTDLNQPQHF,TGTGCCAGCGGGGGGACAGACCTGAATCAGCCCCAGCATTTT
.,.,TRBV5-8,TRBJ2-3,CASSLVSARADTQYF,TGTGCCAGCAGCTTGGTTAGCGCCAGGGCAGATACGCAGTATTTT
.,.,TRBV18,TRBJ2-7,CASSPTQGTNVLGVSEQYF,TGTGCCAGCTCACCCACCCAGGGGACGAACGTCCTAGGTGTCTCTGAGCAGTACTTC
.,.,TRBV6-1,TRBJ2-3,CASSELQGGTDTQYF,TGTGCCAGCAGTGAGCTACAGGGTGGCACAGATACGCAGTATTTT
.,.,TRBV5-1,TRBJ1-1,CASSLRDNTEAFF,TGCGCCAGCAGCTTGCGGGATAACACTGAAGCTTTCTTT
TRBD1,few,TRBV19,TRBJ1-1,CASSQDRPIQKAFF,TGTGCCAGTAGTCAGGACAGGCCTATCCAGAAAGCTTTCTTT
.,.,TRBV5-4,TRBJ2-3,CASSLYYGGLADTQYF,TGTGCCAGCAGCTTGTATTATGGGGGGCTGGCAGATACGCAGTATTTT
TRBD2,.,TRBV10-3,TRBJ2-3,CAISSNSGGSTDTQYF,TGTGCCATCAGTTCTAATAGCGGGGGCAGCACAGATACGCAGTATTTT
.,.,TRBV6-5,TRBJ1-3,CASSYVENGNTIYF,TGTGCCAGCAGTTACGTGGAAAATGGAAACACCATATATTTT
TRBD1,.,TRBV5-1,TRBJ1-5,CASSLTGGNQPQHF,TGCGCCAGCAGCCTTACAGGGGGCAATCAGCCCCAGCATTTT
TRBD2,.,TRBV7-3,TRBJ2-1,CASSPFGGGVNNEQFF,TGTGCCAGCAGCCCGTTTGGCGGGGGGGTTAACAATGAGCAGTTCTTC
.,.,TRBV21-1,TRBJ1-2,CASSKRTRDRGGGYTF,TGTGCCAGCAGCAAAAGGACCCGGGACAGAGGGGGTGGCTACACCTTC
TRBD1,.,TRBV7-8,TRBJ1-1,CASSSSGTAGTEAFF,TGTGCCAGCAGCTCGTCCGGGACAGCAGGCACTGAAGCTTTCTTT
.,few,TRBV28,TRBJ1-4,CASSSGFEKLFF,TGTGCCAGCAGTTCAGGGTTTGAAAAACTGTTTTTT
.,.,TRBV7-9,TRBJ2-5,CASSLGGSETQYF,TGTGCCAGCAGCTTAGGGGGGTCAGAGACCCAGTACTTC
TRBD1,once,TRBV14,TRBJ2-7,CASSPSYRGSGSYEQYF,TGTGCCAGCAGCCCAAGCTACAGGGGGTCGGGATCCTACGAGCAGTACTTC
.,once,TRBV7-8,TRBJ1-4,CASSPLWVLWGSEKLFF,TGTGCCAGCAGCCCTCTGTGGGTTTTGTGGGGGAGTGAAAAACTGTTTTTT
.,.,TRBV30,TRBJ2-4,CAWSPGPSTSPIQYF,TGTGCCTGGAGTCCAGGGCCCTCGACTTCCCCCATTCAGTACTTC
.,.,TRBV7-3,TRBJ2-2,CASSSVSSGELFF,TGTGCCAGCAGCTCCGTGAGTTCCGGGGAGCTGTTTTTT
TRBD2,.,TRBV7-6,TRBJ2-3,CASSLAAGGNTDTQYF,TGTGCCAGCAGCTTAGCGGCGGGGGGGAACACAGATACGCAGTATTTT
.,.,TRBV2,TRBJ2-3,CASSGRDTQYF,TGTGCCAGCAGTGGTCGGGATACGCAGTATTTT
TRBD2,.,TRBV7-2,TRBJ2-1,CASSLSGLAGGRFF,TGTGCCAGCAGCCTCTCCGGTCTAGCGGGGGGTCGGTTCTTC
.,.,TRBV25-1,TRBJ2-1,CASSDLQEFNEQFF,TGTGCCAGCAGTGACCTACAGGAATTCAATGAGCAGTTCTTC
.,.,TRBV9,TRBJ2-5,CASSGDGRTQETQYF,TGTGCCAGCAGCGGAGACGGACGGACGCAAGAGACCCAGTACTTC
.,few,TRBV29-1,TRBJ1-4,CSVEVPTGLEKLFF,TGCAGCGTTGAAGTCCCGACAGGTTTAGAAAAACTGTTTTTT
.,.,TRBV27,TRBJ1-6,CASSLEGTANSPLHF,TGTGCCAGCAGTTTAGAGGGGACCGCTAATTCACCCCTCCACTTT
.,.,TRBV10-3,TRBJ2-7,CAIRPKELGEQYF,TGTGCCATCAGGCCCAAAGAGTTGGGCGAGCAGTACTTC
.,once,TRBV19,TRBJ1-2,CASSPNLWRSYGYTF,TGTGCCAGTAGTCCCAATTTATGGCGGTCTTATGGCTACACCTTC
.,.,TRBV28,TRBJ2-5,CASSLLGRGFLETQYF,TGTGCCAGCAGTCTCCTGGGAAGGGGATTTTTGGAGACCCAGTACTTC
.,.,TRBV20-1,TRBJ2-5,CSARRQETQYF,TGCAGTGCGAGACGACAAGAGACCCAGTACTTC
.,few,TRBV5-1,TRBJ1-1,CASSWDFDTEAFF,TGCGCCAGCAGCTGGGACTTCGACACTGAAGCTTTCTTT
TRBD1,once,TRBV7-9,TRBJ1-4,CASSSQGTGEKLFF,TGTGCCAGCAGCTCGCAAGGGACAGGGGAAAAACTGTTTTTT